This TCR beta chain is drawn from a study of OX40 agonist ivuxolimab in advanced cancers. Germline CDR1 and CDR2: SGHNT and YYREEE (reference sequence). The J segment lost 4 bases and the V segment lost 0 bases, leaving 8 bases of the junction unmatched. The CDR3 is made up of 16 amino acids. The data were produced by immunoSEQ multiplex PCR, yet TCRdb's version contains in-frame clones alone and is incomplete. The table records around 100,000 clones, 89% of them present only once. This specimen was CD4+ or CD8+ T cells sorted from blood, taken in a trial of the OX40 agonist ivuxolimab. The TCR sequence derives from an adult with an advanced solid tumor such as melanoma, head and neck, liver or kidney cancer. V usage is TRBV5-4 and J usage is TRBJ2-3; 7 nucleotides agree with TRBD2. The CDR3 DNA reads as TGTGCCAGCAGCTTGGGAAGCGGGACCCTGTCAGATACGCAGTATTTT. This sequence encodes CASSLGSGTLSDTQYF.